The TCR beta chain described here comes from a study of CD8 T cells in ankylosing spondylitis. The authors made TCR beta libraries by quantitative 5'-RACE with molecular barcodes. TCRdb itself ran the 5' RACE reads through MiXCR, one entry per CDR3 protein. Here the sample spans around 6,800 distinct CDR3 sequences, roughly 7.7% being singletons. This clonotype qualifies as medium-sized. Antigen unknown. The germline V gene encodes CDR1 SGDLS and CDR2 YYNGEE. The V end lost 3 bases, the J end lost 5 bases, and 20 bases lay between the germline ends. The CDR3 is made up of 16 amino acids. Whole-study results and caveats: One TCR beta motif, made up of roughly 8 highly homologous variants, appeared characteristic of ankylosing spondylitis blood.

The sample taken for sequencing was blood, either unsorted or a sorted T cell fraction (not recorded which). V gene TRBV9 combines with J gene TRBJ2-5, with D perhaps TRBD1 (5 bases). This receptor was taken from a male donor with ankylosing spondylitis or in good health (not recorded which). The chain's CDR3 is CASSANPAGSGETQYF. The CDR3 DNA sequence: TGTGCCAGCAGCGCAAACCCAGCAGGGTCAGGGGAGACCCAGTACTTC. Supplemented by reference TRBV9 and TRBJ2-5, the full variable domain reads DSGVTQTPKHLITATGQRVTLRCSPRSGDLSVYWYQQSLDQGLQFLIQYYNGEERAKGNILERFSAQQFPDLHSELNLSSLELGDSALYFCASSANPAGSGETQYFGPGTRLLVL.